This TCR beta chain came from a study of T cells in Graves' hyperthyroidism and ophthalmopathy. The study's findings and limits: Ophthalmopathy stood apart from stable hyperthyroidism in a 13 V-J model. The model identified upcoming ophthalmopathy a median around 6 months ahead of onset.

This clonotype was counted many times. Its specificity is not known. Germline V gene lookup returns CDR1 SQVTM and CDR2 ANQGSEA. This CDR3 has 14 residues. V lost 2 bases, J lost 2 bases, and 12 bases lay in between. Amplification of TCR beta CDR3 regions used RNA as the template. First-round RT-PCR targeting the TCR CDR3 was performed with the HTBI primer set. TCRdb re-derived calls from the multiplex PCR reads in MiXCR, one entry per CDR3 protein. Altogether around 350,000 distinct CDR3 sequences are present, about a sixth being singletons, with the ten largest covering 30% to 40%. The specimen sequenced was blood. The sequence came from a woman between 25 and 40 years old with Graves' hyperthyroidism that later progressed to Graves' ophthalmopathy. The chain uses TRBV29-1 and TRBJ1-1; D remains unclear. CDR3 in DNA: TGCAGCGTTGAACTTTTTTCGAGAAACACTGAAGCTTTCTTT. The encoded protein is CSVELFSRNTEAFF.